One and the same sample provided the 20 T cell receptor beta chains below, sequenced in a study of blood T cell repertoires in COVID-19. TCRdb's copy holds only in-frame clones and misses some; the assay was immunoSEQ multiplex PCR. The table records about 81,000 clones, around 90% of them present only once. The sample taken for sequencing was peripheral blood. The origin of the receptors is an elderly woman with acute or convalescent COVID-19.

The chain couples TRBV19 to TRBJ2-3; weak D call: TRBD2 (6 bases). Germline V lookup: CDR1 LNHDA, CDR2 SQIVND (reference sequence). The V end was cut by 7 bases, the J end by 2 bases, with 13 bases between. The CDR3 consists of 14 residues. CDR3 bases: TGTGCCAGTACCCAGGGACTCCTCACAGATACGCAGTATTTT. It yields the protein CASTQGLLTDTQYF.

CDR3 in DNA: TGTGCCAGCAGCCCGATTTCGGGACTAGCTGGCGAGCAGTACTTC. Translated: CASSPISGLAGEQYF. V and J are TRBV11-2 and TRBJ2-7, with 9 bases matching TRBD2. The length of the CDR3 is 15 residues. The V gene's germline CDR1 is SGHAT and CDR2 FQNNGV. V dropped 5 bases and J dropped 6; count of bases not matched to a gene: 11.

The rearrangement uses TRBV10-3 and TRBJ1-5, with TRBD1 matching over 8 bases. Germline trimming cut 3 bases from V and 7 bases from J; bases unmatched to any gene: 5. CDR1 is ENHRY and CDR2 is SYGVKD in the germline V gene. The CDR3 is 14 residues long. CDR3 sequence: CAISENRGGQPQHF. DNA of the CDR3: TGTGCCATCAGTGAAAACAGGGGGGGGCAGCCCCAGCATTTT.

In DNA, the CDR3 is TGTGCCAGCAGCCCCACCCCGGGGGATTCACCCCTCCACTTT. Residues: CASSPTPGDSPLHF. The V gene is TRBV9, the J gene TRBJ1-6, with D possibly being TRBD1 (5 bases). Germline lookup yields CDR1 SGDLS and CDR2 YYNGEE. This CDR3 is 14 amino acids long. V was cut by 4 bases and J by 8 bases, with 13 bases left in between.

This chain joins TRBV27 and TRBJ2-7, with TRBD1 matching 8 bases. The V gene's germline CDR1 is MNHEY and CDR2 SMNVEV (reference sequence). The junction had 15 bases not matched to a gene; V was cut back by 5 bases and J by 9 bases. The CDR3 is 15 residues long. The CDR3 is CASSADRGFPTGQYF. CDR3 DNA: TGTGCCAGCAGTGCCGACAGGGGCTTCCCTACGGGGCAGTACTTC.

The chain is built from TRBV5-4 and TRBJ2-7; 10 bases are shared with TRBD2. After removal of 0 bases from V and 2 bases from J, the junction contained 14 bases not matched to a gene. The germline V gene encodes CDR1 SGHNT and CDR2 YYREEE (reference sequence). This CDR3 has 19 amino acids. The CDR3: CASSLAGLAGDPLTYEQYF. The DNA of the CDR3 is TGTGCCAGCAGCTTGGCCGGGCTAGCGGGGGACCCTTTAACCTACGAGCAGTACTTC. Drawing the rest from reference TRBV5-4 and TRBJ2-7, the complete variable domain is ETGVTQSPTHLIKTRGQQVTLRCSSQSGHNTVSWYQQALGQGPQFIFQYYREEENGRGNFPPRFSGLQFPNYSSELNVNALELDDSALYLCASSLAGLAGDPLTYEQYFGPGTRLTVT.

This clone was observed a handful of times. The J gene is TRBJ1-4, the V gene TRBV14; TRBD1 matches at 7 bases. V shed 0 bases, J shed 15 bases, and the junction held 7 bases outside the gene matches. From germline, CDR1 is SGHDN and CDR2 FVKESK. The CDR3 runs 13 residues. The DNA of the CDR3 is TGTGCCAGCAGCCAAGAATCGACAGGGAGAATGTTTTTT. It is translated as CASSQESTGRMFF.

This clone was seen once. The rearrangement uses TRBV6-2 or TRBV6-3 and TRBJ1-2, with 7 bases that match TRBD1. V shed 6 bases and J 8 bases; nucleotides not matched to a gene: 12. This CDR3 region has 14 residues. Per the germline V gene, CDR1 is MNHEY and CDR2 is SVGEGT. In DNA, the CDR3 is TGTGCCAGCAGATACGTACCGGGACAGCGAGGCTACACCTTC. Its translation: CASRYVPGQRGYTF.

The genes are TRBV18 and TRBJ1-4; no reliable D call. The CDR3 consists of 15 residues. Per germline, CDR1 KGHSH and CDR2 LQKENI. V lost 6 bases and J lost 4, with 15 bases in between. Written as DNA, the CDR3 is TGTGCCAGCTCCCCCGATGGAGAGTATAATGAAAAACTGTTTTTT. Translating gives CASSPDGEYNEKLFF.

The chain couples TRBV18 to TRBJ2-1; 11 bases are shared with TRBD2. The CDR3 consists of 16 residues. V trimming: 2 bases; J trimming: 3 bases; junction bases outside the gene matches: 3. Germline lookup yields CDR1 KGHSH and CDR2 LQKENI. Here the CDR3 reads CASSPGTSGFYNEQFF. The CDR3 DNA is TGTGCCAGCTCACCAGGGACTAGCGGATTCTACAATGAGCAGTTCTTC.

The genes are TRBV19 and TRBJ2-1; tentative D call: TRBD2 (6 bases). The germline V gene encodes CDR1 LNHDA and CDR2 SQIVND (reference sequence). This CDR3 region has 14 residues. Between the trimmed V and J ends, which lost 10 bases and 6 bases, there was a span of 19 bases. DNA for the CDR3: TGTGCCACCAAAAGCGGTGGAGGGGTCAATGAGCAGTTCTTC. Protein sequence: CATKSGGGVNEQFF. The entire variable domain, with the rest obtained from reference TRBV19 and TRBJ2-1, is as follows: DGGITQSPKYLFRKEGQNVTLSCEQNLNHDAMYWYRQDPGQGLRLIYYSQIVNDFQKGDIAEGYSVSREKKESFPLTVTSAQKNPTAFYLCATKSGGGVNEQFFGPGTRLTVL.

This chain's CDR3 is CATSRVDTAQETQYF. For the CDR3, the DNA is TGTGCCACCAGCAGAGTGGACACAGCCCAAGAGACCCAGTACTTC. The genes are TRBV15 and TRBJ2-5; TRBD1 is a possible D gene (5 bases). Trimming shortened V by 1 base and J by 1 base, and 10 bases separated the two germline ends. The length of the CDR3 is 15 residues. Germline-derived CDR1 and CDR2 are LNHNV and YYDKDF (reference sequence). Combining the CDR3 with reference TRBV15 and TRBJ2-5 gives the whole variable domain DAMVIQNPRYQVTQFGKPVTLSCSQTLNHNVMYWYQQKSSQAPKLLFHYYDKDFNNEADTPDNFQSRRPNTSFCFLDIRSPGLGDTAMYLCATSRVDTAQETQYFGPGTRLLVL.

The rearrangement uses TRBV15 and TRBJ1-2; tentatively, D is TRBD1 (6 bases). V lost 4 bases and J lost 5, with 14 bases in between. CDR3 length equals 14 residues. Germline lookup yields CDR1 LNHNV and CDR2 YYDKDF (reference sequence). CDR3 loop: CATSNQRGTYGYTF. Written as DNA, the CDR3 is TGTGCCACCAGCAACCAAAGGGGGACATATGGCTACACCTTC.

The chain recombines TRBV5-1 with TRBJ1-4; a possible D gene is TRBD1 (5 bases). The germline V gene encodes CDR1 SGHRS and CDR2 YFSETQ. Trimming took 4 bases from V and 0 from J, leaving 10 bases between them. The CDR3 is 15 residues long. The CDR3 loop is CASSLGGATNEKLFF. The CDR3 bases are TGCGCCAGCAGCCTTGGGGGGGCAACTAATGAAAAACTGTTTTTT.

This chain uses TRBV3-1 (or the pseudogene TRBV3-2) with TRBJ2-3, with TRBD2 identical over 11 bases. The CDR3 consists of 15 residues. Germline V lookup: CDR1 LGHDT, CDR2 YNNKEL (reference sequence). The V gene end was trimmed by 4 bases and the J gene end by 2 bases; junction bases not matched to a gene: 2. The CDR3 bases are TGTGCCAGCAGCCCACTAGCGGGAGACACAGATACGCAGTATTTT. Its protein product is CASSPLAGDTDTQYF.

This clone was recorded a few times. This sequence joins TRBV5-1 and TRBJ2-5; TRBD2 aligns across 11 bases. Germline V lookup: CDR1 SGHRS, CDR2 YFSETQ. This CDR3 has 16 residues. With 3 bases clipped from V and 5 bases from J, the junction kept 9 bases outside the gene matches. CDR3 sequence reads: CASSYASGGPMETQYF. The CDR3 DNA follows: TGCGCCAGCAGCTACGCTAGCGGGGGGCCTATGGAGACCCAGTACTTC. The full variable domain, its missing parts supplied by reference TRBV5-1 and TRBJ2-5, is KAGVTQTPRYLIKTRGQQVTLSCSPISGHRSVSWYQQTPGQGLQFLFEYFSETQRNKGNFPGRFSGRQFSNSRSEMNVSTLELGDSALYLCASSYASGGPMETQYFGPGTRLLVL.

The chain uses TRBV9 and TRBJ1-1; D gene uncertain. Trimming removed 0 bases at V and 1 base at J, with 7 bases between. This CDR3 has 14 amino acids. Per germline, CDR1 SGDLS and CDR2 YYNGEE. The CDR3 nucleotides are TGTGCCAGCAGCGTAGCATCAGGGAACACTGAAGCTTTCTTT. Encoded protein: CASSVASGNTEAFF.

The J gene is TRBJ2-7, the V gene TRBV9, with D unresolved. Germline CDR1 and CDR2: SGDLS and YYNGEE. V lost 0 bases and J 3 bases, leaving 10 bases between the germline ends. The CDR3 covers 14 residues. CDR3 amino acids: CASSVERYNYEQYF. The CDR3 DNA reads TGTGCCAGCAGCGTAGAGAGGTACAACTACGAGCAGTACTTC.

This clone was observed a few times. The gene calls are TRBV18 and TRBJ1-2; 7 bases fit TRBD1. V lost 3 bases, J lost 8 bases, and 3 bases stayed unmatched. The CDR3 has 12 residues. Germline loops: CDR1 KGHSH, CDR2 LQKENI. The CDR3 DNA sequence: TGTGCCAGCTCACCCCAGGGGGAAGGCTACACCTTC. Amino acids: CASSPQGEGYTF. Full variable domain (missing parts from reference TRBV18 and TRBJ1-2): NAGVMQNPRHLVRRRGQEARLRCSPMKGHSHVYWYRQLPEEGLKFMVYLQKENIIDESGMPKERFSAEFPKEGPSILRIQQVVRGDSAAYFCASSPQGEGYTFGSGTRLTVV.

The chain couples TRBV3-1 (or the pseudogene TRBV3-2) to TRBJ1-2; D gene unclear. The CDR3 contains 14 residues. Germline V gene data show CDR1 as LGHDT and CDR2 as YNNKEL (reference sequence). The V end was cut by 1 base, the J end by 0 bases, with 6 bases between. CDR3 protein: CASSQGTPNYGYTF. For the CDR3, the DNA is TGTGCCAGCAGCCAAGGAACTCCTAACTATGGCTACACCTTC.